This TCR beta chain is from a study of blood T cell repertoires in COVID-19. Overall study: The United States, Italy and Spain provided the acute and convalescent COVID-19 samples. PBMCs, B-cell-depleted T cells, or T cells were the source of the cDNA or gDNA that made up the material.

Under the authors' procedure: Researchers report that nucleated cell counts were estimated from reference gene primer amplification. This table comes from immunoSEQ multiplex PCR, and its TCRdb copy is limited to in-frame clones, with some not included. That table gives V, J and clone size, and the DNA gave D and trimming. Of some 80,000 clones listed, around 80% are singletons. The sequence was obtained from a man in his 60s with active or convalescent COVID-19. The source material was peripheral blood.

The CDR3 nucleotides are TGTGCCAGCTCACCAATCGCGGGGGGGTACCAAGAGACCCAGTACTTC. Protein product: CASSPIAGGYQETQYF. V usage is TRBV18 and J usage is TRBJ2-5, with 9 bases matching TRBD2. The CDR3 has 16 residues. The germline V gene encodes CDR1 KGHSH and CDR2 LQKENI. V was pared by 2 bases and J by 0 bases, with 4 bases of the junction left unmatched. Full variable domain (outside the CDR3, taken from reference TRBV18 and TRBJ2-5): NAGVMQNPRHLVRRRGQEARLRCSPMKGHSHVYWYRQLPEEGLKFMVYLQKENIIDESGMPKERFSAEFPKEGPSILRIQQVVRGDSAAYFCASSPIAGGYQETQYFGPGTRLLVL.